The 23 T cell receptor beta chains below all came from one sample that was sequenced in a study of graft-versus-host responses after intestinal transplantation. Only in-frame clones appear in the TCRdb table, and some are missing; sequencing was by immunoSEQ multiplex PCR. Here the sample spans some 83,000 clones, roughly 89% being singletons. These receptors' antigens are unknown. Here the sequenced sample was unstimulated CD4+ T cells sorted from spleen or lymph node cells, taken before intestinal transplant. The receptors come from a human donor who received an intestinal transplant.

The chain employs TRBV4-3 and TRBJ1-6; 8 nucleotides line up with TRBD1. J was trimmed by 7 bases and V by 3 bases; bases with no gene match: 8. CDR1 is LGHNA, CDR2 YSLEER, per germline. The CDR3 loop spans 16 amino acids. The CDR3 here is CASSQIRWDRNSPLHF. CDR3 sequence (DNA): TGCGCCAGCAGCCAGATCCGTTGGGACAGGAATTCACCCCTCCACTTT.

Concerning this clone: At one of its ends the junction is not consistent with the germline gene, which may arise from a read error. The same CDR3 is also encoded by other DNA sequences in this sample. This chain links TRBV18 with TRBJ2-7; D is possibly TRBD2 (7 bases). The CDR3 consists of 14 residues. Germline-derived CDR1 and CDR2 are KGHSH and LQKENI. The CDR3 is CASSPRGGSYEQYF. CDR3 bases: TGTGCCAGCTCACCTAGGGGGGGTTCCTACGAGCAGTACTTT.

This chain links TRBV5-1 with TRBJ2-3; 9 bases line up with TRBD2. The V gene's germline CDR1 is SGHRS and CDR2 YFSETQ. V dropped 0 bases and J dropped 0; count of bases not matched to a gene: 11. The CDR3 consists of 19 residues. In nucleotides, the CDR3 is TGCGCCAGCAGCTTGGCCCCAAGCGGGGGGCCCTCTAGCACAGATACGCAGTATTTT. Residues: CASSLAPSGGPSSTDTQYF.

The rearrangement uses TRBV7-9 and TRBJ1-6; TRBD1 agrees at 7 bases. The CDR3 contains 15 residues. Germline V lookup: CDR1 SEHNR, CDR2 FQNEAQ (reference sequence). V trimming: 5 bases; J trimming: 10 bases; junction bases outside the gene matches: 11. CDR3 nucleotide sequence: TGTGCCAGCAGCCCATGGACAGGCTCGTCCTCACCCCTCCACTTT. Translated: CASSPWTGSSSPLHF. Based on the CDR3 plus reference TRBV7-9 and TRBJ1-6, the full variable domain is DTGVSQNPRHKITKRGQNVTFRCDPISEHNRLYWYRQTLGQGPEFLTYFQNEAQLEKSRLLSDRFSAERPKGSFSTLEIQRTEQGDSAMYLCASSPWTGSSSPLHFGNGTRLTVT.

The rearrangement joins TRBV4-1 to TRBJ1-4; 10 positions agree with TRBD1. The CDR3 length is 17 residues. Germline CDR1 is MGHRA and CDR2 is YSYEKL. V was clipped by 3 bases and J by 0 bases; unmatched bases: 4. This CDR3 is CASSHRTGGATNEKLFF. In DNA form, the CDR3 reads TGCGCCAGCAGCCACCGGACAGGGGGGGCAACTAATGAAAAACTGTTTTTT.

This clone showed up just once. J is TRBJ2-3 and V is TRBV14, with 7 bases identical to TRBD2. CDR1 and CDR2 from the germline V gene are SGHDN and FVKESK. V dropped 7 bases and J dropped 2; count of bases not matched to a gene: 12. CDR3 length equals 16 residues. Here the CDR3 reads CASNRLAGSHTDTQYF. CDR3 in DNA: TGTGCCAGCAACCGACTAGCAGGGAGCCACACAGATACGCAGTATTTT.

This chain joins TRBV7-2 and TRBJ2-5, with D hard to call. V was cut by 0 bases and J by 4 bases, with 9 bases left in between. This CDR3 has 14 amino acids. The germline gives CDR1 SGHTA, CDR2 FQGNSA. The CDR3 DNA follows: TGTGCCAGCAGCTTAGCTGCGACATCAGAGACCCAGTACTTC. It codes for CASSLAATSETQYF.

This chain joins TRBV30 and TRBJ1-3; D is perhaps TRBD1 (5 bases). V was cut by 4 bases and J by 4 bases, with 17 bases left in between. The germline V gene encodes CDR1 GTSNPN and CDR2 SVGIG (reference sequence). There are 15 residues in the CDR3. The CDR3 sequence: CAWNRPLEQGNTIYF. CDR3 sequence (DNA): TGTGCCTGGAACAGGCCTCTTGAACAAGGAAACACCATATATTTT.

For the CDR3, the DNA is TGTGCCATCAGTGCCTCGGGGGAGTATGGCTACACCTTC. It encodes CAISASGEYGYTF. J is TRBJ1-2 and V is TRBV10-3, with a possible D match to TRBD1 (5 bases). The germline V gene has CDR1 ENHRY and CDR2 SYGVKD. There are 13 residues in the CDR3. The V end was cut by 4 bases, the J end by 5 bases, with 11 bases between.

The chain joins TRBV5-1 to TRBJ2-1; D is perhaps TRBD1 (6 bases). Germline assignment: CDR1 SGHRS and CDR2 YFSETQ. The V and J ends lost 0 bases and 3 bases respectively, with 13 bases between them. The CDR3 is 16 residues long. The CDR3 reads CASSLGGGVNYNEQFF. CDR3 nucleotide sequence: TGCGCCAGCAGCTTGGGAGGGGGAGTGAACTACAATGAGCAGTTCTTC.

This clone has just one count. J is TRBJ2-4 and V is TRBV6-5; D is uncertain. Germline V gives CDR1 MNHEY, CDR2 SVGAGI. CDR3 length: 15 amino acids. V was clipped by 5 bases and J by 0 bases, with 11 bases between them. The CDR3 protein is CASSKLQLAKNIQYF. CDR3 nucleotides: TGTGCCAGCAGTAAACTACAACTAGCCAAAAACATTCAGTACTTC.

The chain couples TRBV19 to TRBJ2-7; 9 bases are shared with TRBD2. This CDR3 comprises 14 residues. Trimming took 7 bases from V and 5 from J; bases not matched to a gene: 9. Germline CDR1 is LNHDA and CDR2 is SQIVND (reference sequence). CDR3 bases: TGTGCCAGTATGGTAGCGGGGGCTACAGACGAGCAGTACTTC. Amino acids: CASMVAGATDEQYF.

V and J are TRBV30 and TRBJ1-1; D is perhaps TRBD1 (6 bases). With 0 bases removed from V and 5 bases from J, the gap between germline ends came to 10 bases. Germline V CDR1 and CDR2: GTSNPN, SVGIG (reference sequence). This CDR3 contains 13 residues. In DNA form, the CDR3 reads TGTGCCTGGAGTGTTTACAGGGAAACTGAAGCTTTCTTT. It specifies CAWSVYRETEAFF.

The CDR3 spells CASGLFPDRVYEQYF. The DNA of the CDR3 is TGTGCTAGTGGTTTGTTTCCAGACAGGGTCTACGAGCAGTACTTC. The chain joins TRBV12-5 to TRBJ2-7; 7 nucleotides align to TRBD1. The trim removed 2 bases at V and 3 bases at J, leaving 7 bases unmatched. The germline gives CDR1 LGHNT, CDR2 FRNRAP. The CDR3 sequence is 15 residues long.

CDR3 sequence (DNA): TGTGCCAGCAGCAGGGAGCGCGGGGGCTACGAGCAGTACTTC. Translation: CASSRERGGYEQYF. The chain carries TRBV7-2 and TRBJ2-7, with 7 nucleotides matching TRBD2. The CDR3 loop spans 14 amino acids. V trimming: 5 bases; J trimming: 3 bases; junction bases outside the gene matches: 7. CDR1 SGHTA and CDR2 FQGNSA come from the germline V gene.

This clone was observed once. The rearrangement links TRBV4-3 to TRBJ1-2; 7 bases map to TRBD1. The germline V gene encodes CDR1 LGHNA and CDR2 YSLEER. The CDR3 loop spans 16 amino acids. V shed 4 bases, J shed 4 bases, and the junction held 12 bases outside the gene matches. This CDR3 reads CASSLQSGQFTYGYTF. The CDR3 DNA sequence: TGCGCCAGCAGCCTCCAGTCGGGACAGTTTACCTATGGCTACACCTTC.

CDR3 sequence: CASSGFRGDQPQHF. CDR3 nucleotide sequence: TGTGCCAGCAGTGGGTTCAGGGGTGATCAGCCCCAGCATTTT. The V call is TRBV6-1, the J call TRBJ1-5; maybe TRBD1 (6 bases). V lost 4 bases, J lost 5 bases, and 12 bases lay in between. This CDR3 contains 14 residues. The germline gives CDR1 MNHNS, CDR2 SASEGT.

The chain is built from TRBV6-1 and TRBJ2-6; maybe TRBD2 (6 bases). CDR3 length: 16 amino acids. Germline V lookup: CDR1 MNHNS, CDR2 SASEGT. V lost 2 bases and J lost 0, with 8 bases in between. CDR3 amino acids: CASSEWRGSGANVLTF. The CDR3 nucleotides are TGTGCCAGCAGTGAATGGCGGGGCTCTGGGGCCAACGTCCTGACTTTC.

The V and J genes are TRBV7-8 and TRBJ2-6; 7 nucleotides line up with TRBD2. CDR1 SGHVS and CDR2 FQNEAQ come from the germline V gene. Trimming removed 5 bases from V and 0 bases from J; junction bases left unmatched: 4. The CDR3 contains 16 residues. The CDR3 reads CASSLRGDSGANVLTF. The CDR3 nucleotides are TGTGCCAGCAGCCTTCGGGGGGACTCTGGGGCCAACGTCCTGACTTTC.

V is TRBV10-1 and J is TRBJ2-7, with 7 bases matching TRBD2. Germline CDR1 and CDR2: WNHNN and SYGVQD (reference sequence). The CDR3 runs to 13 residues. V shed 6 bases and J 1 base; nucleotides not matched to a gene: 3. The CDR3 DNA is TGCGCCAGCAGCTCTAGCGGATCCTACGAGCAGTACTTC. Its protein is CASSSSGSYEQYF.

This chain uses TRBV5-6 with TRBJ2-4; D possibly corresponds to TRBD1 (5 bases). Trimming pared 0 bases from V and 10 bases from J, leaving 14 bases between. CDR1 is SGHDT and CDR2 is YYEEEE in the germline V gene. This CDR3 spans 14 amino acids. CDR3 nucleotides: TGTGCCAGCAGCTTGGCCCAGGGAATGAAGATTCAGTACTTC. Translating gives CASSLAQGMKIQYF.

CDR3 sequence (DNA): TGTGCCAGCAGTTACTCGAGTTGGCGGGGCGATGAGCAGTTCTTC. Its translation is CASSYSSWRGDEQFF. The chain combines TRBV6-5 with TRBJ2-1; D may be TRBD2 (6 bases). This CDR3 comprises 15 residues. V dropped 0 bases and J dropped 8 bases, with 14 bases sitting between them. The germline CDR1 and CDR2 sequences are MNHEY and SVGAGI.

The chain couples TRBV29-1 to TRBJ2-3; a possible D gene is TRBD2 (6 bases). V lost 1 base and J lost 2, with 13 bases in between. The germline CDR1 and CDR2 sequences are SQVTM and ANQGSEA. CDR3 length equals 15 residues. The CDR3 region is CSVEGDSTNTDTQYF. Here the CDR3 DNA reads TGCAGCGTTGAAGGGGACTCGACTAACACAGATACGCAGTATTTT.